Listed here is a single TCR beta chain. These data are taken from a study of technical replicates of blood from a few donors. The germline V gene encodes CDR1 SGHAT and CDR2 FQNNGV. The length of the CDR3 is 15 residues. The junction had 5 bases not matched to a gene; V was cut back by 5 bases and J by 2 bases. Assay used: immunoSEQ multiplex PCR; TCRdb lists only in-frame clones, some missing. In the table there are roughly 93,000 clones, under 97% of which are singletons. The receptor's source is a human donor in good health. The chain links TRBV11-2 to TRBJ1-4, with 7 bases that match TRBD1. The material sequenced was T cells isolated from PBMCs. CDR3 bases: TGTGCCAGCAGCAAGGACAGGCTCACTAATGAAAAACTGTTTTTT. Its translation: CASSKDRLTNEKLFF.